This T cell receptor (beta chain) is drawn from a study of blood T cell repertoires in COVID-19. Study background: Specimens from acute and convalescent COVID-19 originated in the United States, Italy and Spain. PBMCs, B-cell-depleted T cells, or T cells were the source of the cDNA or gDNA that made up the material.

As processed by the authors: Amplification from reference gene primers served as the basis for estimated nucleated cell counts. Profiling relied on immunoSEQ multiplex PCR, and the TCRdb table lists in-frame clones only, not all of them. That table is the source of V, J and clone size, and D and trimming were worked out from the DNA. The repertoire holds 68,000 or so clones, with around 90% as singletons. Germline trimming cut 1 base from V and 4 bases from J; bases unmatched to any gene: 4. The CDR3 spans 15 residues. The germline CDR1 and CDR2 sequences are SGHAT and FQDESV (reference sequence). This clonotype was sampled from a human donor in a cohort sampled during active COVID-19. The sequencing input was peripheral blood. This rearrangement joins TRBV11-1 to TRBJ2-5; the match to TRBD2 covers 9 bases. The CDR3 sequence: CASSLGLAGAETQYF. The CDR3 coding sequence is TGTGCCAGCAGCTTAGGGTTAGCGGGAGCAGAGACCCAGTACTTC.